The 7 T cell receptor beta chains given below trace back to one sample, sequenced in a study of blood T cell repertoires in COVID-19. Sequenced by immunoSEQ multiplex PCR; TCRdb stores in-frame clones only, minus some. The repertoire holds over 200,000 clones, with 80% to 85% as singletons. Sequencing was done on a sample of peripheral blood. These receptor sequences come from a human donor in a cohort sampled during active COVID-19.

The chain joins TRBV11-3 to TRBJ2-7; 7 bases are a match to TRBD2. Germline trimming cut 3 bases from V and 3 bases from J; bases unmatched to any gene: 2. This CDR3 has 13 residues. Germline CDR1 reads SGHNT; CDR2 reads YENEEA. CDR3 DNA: TGTGCCAGCAGCTTTGGGGGGGACTACGAGCAGTACTTC. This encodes CASSFGGDYEQYF.

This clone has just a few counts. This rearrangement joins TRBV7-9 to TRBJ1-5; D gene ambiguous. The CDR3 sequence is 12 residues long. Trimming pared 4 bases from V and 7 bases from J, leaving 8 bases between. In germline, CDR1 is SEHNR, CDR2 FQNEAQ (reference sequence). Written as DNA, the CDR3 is TGTGCCAGCAGCTCCAACCTACAGCCCCAGCATTTT. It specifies CASSSNLQPQHF. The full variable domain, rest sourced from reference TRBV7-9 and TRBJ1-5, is DTGVSQNPRHKITKRGQNVTFRCDPISEHNRLYWYRQTLGQGPEFLTYFQNEAQLEKSRLLSDRFSAERPKGSFSTLEIQRTEQGDSAMYLCASSSNLQPQHFGDGTRLSIL.

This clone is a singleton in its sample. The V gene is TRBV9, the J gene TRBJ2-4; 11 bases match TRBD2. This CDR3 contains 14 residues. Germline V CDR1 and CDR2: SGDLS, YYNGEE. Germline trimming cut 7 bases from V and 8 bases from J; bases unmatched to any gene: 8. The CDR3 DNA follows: TGTGCCAGCGCTCAGGGACTAGCGGCGGACATTCAGTACTTC. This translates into CASAQGLAADIQYF.

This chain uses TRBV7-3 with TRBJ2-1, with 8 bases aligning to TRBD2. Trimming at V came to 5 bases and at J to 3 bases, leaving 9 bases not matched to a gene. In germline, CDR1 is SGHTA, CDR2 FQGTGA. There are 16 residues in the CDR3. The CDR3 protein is CASSPAGLAYYNEQFF. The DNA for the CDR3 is TGTGCCAGCAGCCCGGCCGGACTAGCATACTACAATGAGCAGTTCTTC.

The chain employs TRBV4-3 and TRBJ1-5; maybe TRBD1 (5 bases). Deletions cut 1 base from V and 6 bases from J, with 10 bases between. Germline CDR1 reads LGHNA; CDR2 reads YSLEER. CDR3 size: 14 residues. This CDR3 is CASSQVLGPQPQHF. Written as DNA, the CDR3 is TGCGCCAGCAGCCAAGTTTTGGGGCCTCAGCCCCAGCATTTT.

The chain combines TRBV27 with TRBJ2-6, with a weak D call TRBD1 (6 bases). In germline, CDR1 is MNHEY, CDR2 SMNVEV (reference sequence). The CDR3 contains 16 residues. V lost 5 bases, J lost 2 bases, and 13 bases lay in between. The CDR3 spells CASSGLQGPGANVLTF. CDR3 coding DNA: TGTGCCAGCAGTGGATTACAGGGTCCTGGGGCCAACGTCCTGACTTTC.

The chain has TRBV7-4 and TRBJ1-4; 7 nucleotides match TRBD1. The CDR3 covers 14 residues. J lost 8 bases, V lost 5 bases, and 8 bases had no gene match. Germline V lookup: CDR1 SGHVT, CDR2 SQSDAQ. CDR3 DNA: TGTGCCAGCAGCCTACCACCACAGGGGGAAAAACTGTTTTTT. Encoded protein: CASSLPPQGEKLFF.